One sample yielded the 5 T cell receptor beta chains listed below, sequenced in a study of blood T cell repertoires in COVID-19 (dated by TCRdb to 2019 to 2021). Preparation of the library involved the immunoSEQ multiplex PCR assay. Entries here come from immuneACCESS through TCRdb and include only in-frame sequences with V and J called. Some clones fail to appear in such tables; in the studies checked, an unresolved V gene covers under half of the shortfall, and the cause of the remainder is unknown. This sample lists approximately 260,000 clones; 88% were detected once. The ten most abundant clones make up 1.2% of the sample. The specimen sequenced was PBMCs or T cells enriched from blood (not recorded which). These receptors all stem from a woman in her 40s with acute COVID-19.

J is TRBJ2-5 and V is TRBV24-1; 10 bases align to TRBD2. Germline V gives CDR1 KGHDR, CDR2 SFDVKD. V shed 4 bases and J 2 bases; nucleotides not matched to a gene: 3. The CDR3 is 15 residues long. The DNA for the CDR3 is TGTGCCACCAGTGACTCGGGACTAGCGCAAGAGACCCAGTACTTC. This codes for CATSDSGLAQETQYF.

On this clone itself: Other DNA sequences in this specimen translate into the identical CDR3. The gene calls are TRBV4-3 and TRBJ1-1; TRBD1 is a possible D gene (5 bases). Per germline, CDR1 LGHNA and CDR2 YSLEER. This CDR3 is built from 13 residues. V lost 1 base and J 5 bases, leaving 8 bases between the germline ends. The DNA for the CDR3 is TGCGCCAGCAGCCAAGTTCAGGGTACTGAAGCTTTCTTT. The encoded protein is CASSQVQGTEAFF.

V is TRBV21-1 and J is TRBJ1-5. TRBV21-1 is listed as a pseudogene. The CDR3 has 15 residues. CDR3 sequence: CASSKFAGFNQPQHF. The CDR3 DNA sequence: TGTGCCAGCAGCAAATTCGCGGGTTTCAATCAGCCCCAGCATTTT.

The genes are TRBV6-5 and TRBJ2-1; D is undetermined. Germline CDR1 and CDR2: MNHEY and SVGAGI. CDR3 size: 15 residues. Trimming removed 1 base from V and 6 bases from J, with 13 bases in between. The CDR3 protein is CASSYYLGDSNEQFF. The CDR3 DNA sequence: TGTGCCAGCAGTTACTATTTAGGAGATTCCAATGAGCAGTTCTTC.

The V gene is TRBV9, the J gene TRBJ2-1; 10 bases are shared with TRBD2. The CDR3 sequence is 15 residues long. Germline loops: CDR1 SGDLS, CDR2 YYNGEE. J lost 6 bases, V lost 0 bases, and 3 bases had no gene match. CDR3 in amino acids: CASSVVGLASNEQFF. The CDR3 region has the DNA TGTGCCAGCAGCGTAGTGGGACTAGCGAGCAATGAGCAGTTCTTC. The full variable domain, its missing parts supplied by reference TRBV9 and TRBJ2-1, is DSGVTQTPKHLITATGQRVTLRCSPRSGDLSVYWYQQSLDQGLQFLIQYYNGEERAKGNILERFSAQQFPDLHSELNLSSLELGDSALYFCASSVVGLASNEQFFGPGTRLTVL.